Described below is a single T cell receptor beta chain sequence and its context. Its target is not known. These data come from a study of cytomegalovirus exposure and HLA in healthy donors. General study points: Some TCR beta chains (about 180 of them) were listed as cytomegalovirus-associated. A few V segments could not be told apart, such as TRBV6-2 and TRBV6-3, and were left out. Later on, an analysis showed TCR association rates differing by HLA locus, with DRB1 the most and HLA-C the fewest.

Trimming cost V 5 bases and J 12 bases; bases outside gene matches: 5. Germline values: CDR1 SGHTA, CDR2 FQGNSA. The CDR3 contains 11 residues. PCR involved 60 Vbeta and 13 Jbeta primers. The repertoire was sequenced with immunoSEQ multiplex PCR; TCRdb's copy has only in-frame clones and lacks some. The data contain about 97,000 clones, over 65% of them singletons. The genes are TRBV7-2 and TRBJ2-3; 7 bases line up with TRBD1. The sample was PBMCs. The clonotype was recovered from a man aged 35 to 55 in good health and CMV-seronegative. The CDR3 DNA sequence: TGTGCCAGCAGCGGCGACAGGGACCAGTATTTT. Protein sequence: CASSGDRDQYF.